The rows below give T cell receptor beta chains drawn from one sample of a study of CD4 T cell repertoires in COVID-19. The method was immunoSEQ multiplex PCR; TCRdb's version includes in-frame clones alone and lacks a portion of them. This sample has 600 to 800 clones, with 6% to 8% found just once. These TCRs are of unknown antigen specificity. Material: circulating follicular helper CD4+ T cells, cultured in vitro, obtained after recovery from COVID-19. The receptors here all came from a human donor who had COVID-19. Both conserved end residues are part of each CDR3.

V gene: TRBV11-2
CDR3 protein: CASSQGFGTGELFF

V gene: TRBV18
CDR3 protein: CASSPGTHPAEQFF

V gene: TRBV5-1
CDR3 protein: CASSLGNSGLAKNIQYF

V gene: TRBV28
CDR3 protein: CASSLPSGGVYEQYF

V gene: TRBV5-1
CDR3 protein: CASSLQGDTTEAFF

V gene: TRBV5-6
CDR3 protein: CASSRGDRSSSYEQYF

V gene: TRBV5-1
CDR3 protein: CASSLGGGNQPQHF

V gene: TRBV2
CDR3 protein: CASRTYRAQETQYF

V gene: TRBV19
CDR3 protein: CASSIDPQLAKNIQYF

V gene: TRBV29-1
CDR3 protein: CSADGDRAQYF

V gene: TRBV5-8
CDR3 protein: CASSLRTGGGFSTQYF

V gene: TRBV9
CDR3 protein: CASSPSWGHEQYF

V gene: TRBV10-3
CDR3 protein: CAISVDRGSGELFF

V gene: TRBV7-6
CDR3 protein: CASSLSGGRAYEQFF

V gene: TRBV24-1
CDR3 protein: CATSDSTSARGLSYNEQFF

V gene: TRBV6-5
CDR3 protein: CASSSQLTGSGGELFF

V gene: TRBV6-6
CDR3 protein: CARRTSGDYEQYF

V gene: TRBV7-9
CDR3 protein: CASSLEGSTDTQYF

V gene: TRBV4-3
CDR3 protein: CASSQEPGRGGYTF

V gene: TRBV7-9
CDR3 protein: CATSSRGSTDTQYF

V gene: TRBV27
CDR3 protein: CASSLLRGDTGELFF

V gene: TRBV18
CDR3 protein: CASSIGLAGVREQFF

V gene: TRBV7-9
CDR3 protein: CASSSTPGQGAEKLFF

V gene: TRBV11-2
CDR3 protein: CASSYQYPGNEQYF

V gene: TRBV7-9
CDR3 protein: CASSRDRLGNEQFF

V gene: TRBV24-1
CDR3 protein: CATGTVTGELFF

V gene: TRBV6-4
CDR3 protein: CASSPEPRGYYGYTF

V gene: TRBV10-3
CDR3 protein: CATRFTGLQTEAFF

V gene: TRBV7-2
CDR3 protein: CACCLAGGGGYEQYF